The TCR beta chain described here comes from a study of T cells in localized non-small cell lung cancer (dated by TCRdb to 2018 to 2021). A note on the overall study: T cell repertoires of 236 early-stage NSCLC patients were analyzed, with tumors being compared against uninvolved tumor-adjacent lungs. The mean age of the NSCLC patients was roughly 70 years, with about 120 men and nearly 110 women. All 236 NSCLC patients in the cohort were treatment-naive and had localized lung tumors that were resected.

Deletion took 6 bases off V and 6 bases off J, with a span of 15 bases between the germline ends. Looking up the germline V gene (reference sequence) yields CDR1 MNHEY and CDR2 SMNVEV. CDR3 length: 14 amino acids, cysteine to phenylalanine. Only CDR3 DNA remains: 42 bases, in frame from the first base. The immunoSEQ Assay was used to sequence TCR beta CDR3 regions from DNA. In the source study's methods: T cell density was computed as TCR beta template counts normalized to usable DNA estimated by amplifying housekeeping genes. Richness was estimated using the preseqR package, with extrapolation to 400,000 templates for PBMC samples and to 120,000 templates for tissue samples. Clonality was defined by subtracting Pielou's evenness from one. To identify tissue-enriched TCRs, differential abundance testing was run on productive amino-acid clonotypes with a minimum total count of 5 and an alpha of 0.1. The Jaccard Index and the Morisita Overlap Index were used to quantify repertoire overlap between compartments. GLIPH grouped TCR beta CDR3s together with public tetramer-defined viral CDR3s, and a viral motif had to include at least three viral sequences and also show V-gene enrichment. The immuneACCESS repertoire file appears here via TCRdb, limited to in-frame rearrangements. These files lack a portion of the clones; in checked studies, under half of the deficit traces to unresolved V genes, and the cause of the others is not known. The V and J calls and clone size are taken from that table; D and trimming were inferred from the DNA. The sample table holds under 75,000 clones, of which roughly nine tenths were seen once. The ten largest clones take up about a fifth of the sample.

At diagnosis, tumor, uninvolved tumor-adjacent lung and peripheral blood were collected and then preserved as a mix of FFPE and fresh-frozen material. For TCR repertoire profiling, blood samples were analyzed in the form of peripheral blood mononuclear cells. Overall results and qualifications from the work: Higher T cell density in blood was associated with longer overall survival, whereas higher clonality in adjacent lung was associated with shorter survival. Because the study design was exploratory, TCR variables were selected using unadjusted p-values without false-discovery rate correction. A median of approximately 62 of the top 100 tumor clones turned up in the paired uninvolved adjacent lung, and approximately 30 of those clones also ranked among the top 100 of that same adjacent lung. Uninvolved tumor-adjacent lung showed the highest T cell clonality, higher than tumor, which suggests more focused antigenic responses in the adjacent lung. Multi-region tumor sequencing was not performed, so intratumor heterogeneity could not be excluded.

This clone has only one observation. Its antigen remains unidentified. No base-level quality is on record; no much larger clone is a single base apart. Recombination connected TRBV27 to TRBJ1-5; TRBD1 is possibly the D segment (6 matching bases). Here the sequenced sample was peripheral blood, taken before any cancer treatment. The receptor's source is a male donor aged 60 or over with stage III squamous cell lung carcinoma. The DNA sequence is TGTGCCAGCAGCCCCCTGACAGGTTTTCAGCCCCAGCATTTT. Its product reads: CASSPLTGFQPQHF.